This T cell receptor beta chain was recorded in a study of neoadjuvant anti-PD-1 for oral cavity cancer. Across the study: Most patients had three to four biweekly doses of 3 mg/kg nivolumab before resection.

Using immunoSEQ multiplex PCR, the repertoire was profiled, and TCRdb retains in-frame clones only, with some absent. The data contain about 15,000 clones, approximately 71% of them singletons. Points from the study as a whole: Non-responders to neoadjuvant nivolumab had significantly more clonal PBMC T cells than responders.

Cohort: HPV-negative, locally advanced oral cavity squamous cell carcinoma patients. No culture or expansion preceded analysis of these blood cells. Comment on this clone: Its antigen is not known.

The TCR comes from a person aged 40 to 85 with oral cavity squamous cell carcinoma. This specimen was PBMCs, taken before nivolumab (anti-PD-1) treatment.

DNA of the CDR3: TGTGCCAGCAGTTACTCGACGGGACGTATCTATGGCTACACCTTC. Translating it yields CASSYSTGRIYGYTF. V is TRBV6-5 and J is TRBJ1-2; tentative D call: TRBD1 (5 bases). Trimming took 0 bases from V and 4 from J, leaving 12 bases between them. The CDR3 length is 15 residues. CDR1 MNHEY and CDR2 SVGAGI come from the germline V gene.